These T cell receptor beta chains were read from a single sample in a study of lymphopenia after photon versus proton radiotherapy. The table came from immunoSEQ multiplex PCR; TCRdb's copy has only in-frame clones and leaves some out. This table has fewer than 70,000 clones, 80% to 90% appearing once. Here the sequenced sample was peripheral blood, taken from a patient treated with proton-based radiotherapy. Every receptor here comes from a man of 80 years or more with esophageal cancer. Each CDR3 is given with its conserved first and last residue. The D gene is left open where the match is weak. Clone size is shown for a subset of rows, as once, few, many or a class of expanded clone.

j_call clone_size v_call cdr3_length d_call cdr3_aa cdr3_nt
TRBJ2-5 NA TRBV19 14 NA CASRSIEVGETQYF TGTGCCAGTAGAAGCATCGAGGTAGGGGAGACCCAGTACTTC
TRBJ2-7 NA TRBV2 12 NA CASLRDFYEQYF TGTGCCAGCCTCCGGGACTTCTACGAGCAGTACTTC
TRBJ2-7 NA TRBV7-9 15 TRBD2 CASSPLAGTSYEQYF TGTGCCAGCAGCCCACTAGCGGGGACCTCCTACGAGCAGTACTTC
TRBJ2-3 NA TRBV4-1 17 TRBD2 CASSQGFASGRRDTQYF TGCGCCAGCAGCCAAGGTTTCGCTAGCGGGAGGCGAGATACGCAGTATTTT
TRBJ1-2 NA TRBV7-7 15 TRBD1 CASSPGTGSYYGYTF TGTGCTAGCAGCCCCGGGACAGGGTCTTACTATGGCTACACCTTC
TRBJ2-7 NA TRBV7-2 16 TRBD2 CASSLSSGSSSYEQYF TGTGCCAGCAGCCTATCTAGCGGATCGAGCTCCTACGAGCAGTACTTC
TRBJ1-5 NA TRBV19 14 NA CASSIGISNQPQHF TGTGCCAGTAGTATTGGTATAAGCAATCAGCCCCAGCATTTT
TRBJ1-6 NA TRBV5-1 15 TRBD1 CASSPDRGDNSPLHF TGCGCCAGCAGCCCCGACAGGGGTGATAATTCACCCCTCCACTTT
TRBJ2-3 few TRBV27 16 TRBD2 CASSPRTSGVKDTQYF TGTGCCAGCAGTCCCCGGACTAGCGGGGTGAAAGATACGCAGTATTTT
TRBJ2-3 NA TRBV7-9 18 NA CASSFSYGTGAVKDTQYF TGTGCCAGCAGCTTCTCTTACGGCACGGGAGCGGTGAAGGATACGCAGTATTTT
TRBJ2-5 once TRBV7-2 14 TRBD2 CASSQGRGAQTQYF TGTGCCAGCAGCCAGGGGCGGGGGGCCCAGACCCAGTACTTC
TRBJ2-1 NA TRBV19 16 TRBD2 CASSPLAGGLYNEQFF TGTGCCAGTAGTCCTCTAGCGGGGGGCCTATACAATGAGCAGTTCTTC
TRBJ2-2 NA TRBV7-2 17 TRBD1 CASSFGLGQLNTGELFF TGTGCCAGCAGCTTCGGCCTGGGACAGTTAAACACCGGGGAGCTGTTTTTT
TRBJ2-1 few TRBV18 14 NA CASSSQRDGDEQFF TGTGCCAGCTCATCTCAACGGGACGGCGATGAGCAGTTCTTC
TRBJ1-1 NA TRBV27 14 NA CASSYGGPDTEAFF TGTGCCAGCAGTTATGGGGGGCCCGACACTGAAGCTTTCTTT
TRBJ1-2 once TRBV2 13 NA CASRADTNYGYTF TGTGCCAGCAGGGCGGACACAAACTATGGCTACACCTTC
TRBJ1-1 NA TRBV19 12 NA CASMSANTEAFF TGTGCCAGTATGTCAGCGAACACTGAAGCTTTCTTT
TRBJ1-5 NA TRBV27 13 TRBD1 CASGQGEDQPQHF TGTGCCAGCGGGCAGGGGGAAGATCAGCCCCAGCATTTT
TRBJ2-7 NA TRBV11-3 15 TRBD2 CASSSTSGSRVEQYF TGTGCCAGCAGCTCTACTAGCGGGAGTAGGGTCGAGCAGTACTTC
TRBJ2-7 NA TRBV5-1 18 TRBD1 CASSLYFFSTGAVREQYF TGCGCCAGCAGCCTCTACTTTTTCTCGACAGGGGCGGTTCGGGAGCAGTACTTC
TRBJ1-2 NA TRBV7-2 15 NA CASSLRVVAGNGYTF TGTGCCAGCAGCTTAAGGGTGGTGGCGGGGAATGGCTACACCTTC
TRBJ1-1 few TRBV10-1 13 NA CASSEGDSPPAFF TGCGCCAGCAGTGAGGGGGACTCCCCTCCAGCTTTCTTT
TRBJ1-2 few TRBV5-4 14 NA CASSLDAGNYGYTF TGTGCCAGCAGCTTGGACGCAGGGAACTATGGCTACACCTTC
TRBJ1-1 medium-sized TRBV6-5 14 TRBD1 CASSPTGGSTEAFF TGTGCCAGCAGCCCCACAGGGGGCAGCACTGAAGCTTTCTTT
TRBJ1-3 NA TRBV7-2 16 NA CASSLVTGAAGNTIYF TGTGCCAGCAGCTTAGTAACGGGGGCTGCTGGAAACACCATATATTTT
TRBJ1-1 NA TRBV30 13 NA CAWTRWGRTEAFF TGTGCCTGGACTAGATGGGGGCGGACTGAAGCTTTCTTT
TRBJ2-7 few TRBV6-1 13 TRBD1 CASSETGAYEQYF TGTGCCAGCAGTGAGACAGGGGCCTACGAGCAGTACTTC
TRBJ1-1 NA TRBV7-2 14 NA CASSLNGGNTEAFF TGTGCCAGCAGCCTAAATGGGGGGAACACTGAAGCTTTCTTT
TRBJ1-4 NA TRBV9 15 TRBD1 CASSVEGTGNEKLFF TGTGCCAGCAGCGTAGAGGGGACAGGGAATGAAAAACTGTTTTTT
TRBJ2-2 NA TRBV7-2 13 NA CASSAAGPGELFF TGTGCCAGCAGCGCAGCGGGTCCCGGGGAGCTGTTTTTT
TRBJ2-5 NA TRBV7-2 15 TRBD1 CASSLVRGLQETQYF TGTGCCAGCAGCTTAGTTAGGGGGCTACAAGAGACCCAGTACTTC
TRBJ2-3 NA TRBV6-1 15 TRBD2 CASNLAGGTPDTQYF TGTGCCAGCAACCTAGCGGGGGGGACCCCAGATACGCAGTATTTT
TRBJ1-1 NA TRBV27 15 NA CASRPTRGANTEAFF TGTGCCAGCAGACCCACCCGGGGGGCGAACACTGAAGCTTTCTTT
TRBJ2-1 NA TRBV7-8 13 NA CASSLGLYNEQFF TGTGCCAGCAGCTTAGGGTTGTACAATGAGCAGTTCTTC
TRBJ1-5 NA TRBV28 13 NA CASVESLDQPQHF TGTGCCAGCGTCGAGAGTCTCGATCAGCCCCAGCATTTT
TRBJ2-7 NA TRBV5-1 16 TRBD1 CASSFGPGQGFYEQYF TGCGCCAGCAGCTTCGGTCCGGGACAGGGTTTCTACGAGCAGTACTTC
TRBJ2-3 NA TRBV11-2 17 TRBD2 CASTRRGVLSGTDTQYF TGTGCCAGCACTCGGCGGGGGGTATTATCGGGCACAGATACGCAGTATTTT
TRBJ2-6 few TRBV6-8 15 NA CASSEQGYGANVLTF TGTGCCAGCAGTGAACAGGGCTATGGGGCCAACGTCCTGACTTTC
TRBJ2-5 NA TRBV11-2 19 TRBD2 CASSFSSFPRRGGPETQYF TGTGCCAGCAGCTTCTCTTCATTTCCGAGGCGGGGGGGCCCGGAGACCCAGTACTTC
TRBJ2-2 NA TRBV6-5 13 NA CASLSENTGELFF TGTGCCAGCTTGAGCGAGAACACCGGGGAGCTGTTTTTT
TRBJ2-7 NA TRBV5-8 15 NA CASSSIYREPREQYF TGTGCCAGCAGCTCGATCTACAGGGAGCCGAGGGAGCAGTACTTC
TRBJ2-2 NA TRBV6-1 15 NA CASNLWAGNTGELFF TGTGCCAGTAACCTTTGGGCAGGGAACACCGGGGAGCTGTTTTTT
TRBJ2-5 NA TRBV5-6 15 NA CASSLVAERKETQYF TGTGCCAGCAGCTTGGTGGCGGAAAGGAAAGAGACCCAGTACTTC
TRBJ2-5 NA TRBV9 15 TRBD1 CASSVGGGEGETQYF TGTGCCAGCAGCGTAGGAGGGGGCGAGGGAGAGACCCAGTACTTC
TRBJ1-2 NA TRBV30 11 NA CAWSVSAGDVF TGTGCCTGGAGTGTTTCGGCTGGGGACGTTTTC